This T cell receptor (beta chain) appears in the sequencing data of a study of CD8+ T cells in alopecia areata. General study findings and limits: In patients, TCRs were shared less clearly than in mice, and HLA may possibly be involved. The study found higher clonality in lesional than normal scalp, especially in alopecia totalis/universalis.

Comment on this clone: Its antigen remains unknown.

V lost 0 bases and J 1 base, leaving 1 base between the germline ends. The germline V gene encodes CDR1 SQVTM and CDR2 ANQGSEA. CDR3 length equals 11 residues. Reverse transcribed after extraction, RNA yielded cDNA as the sequencing template. The assay was immunoSEQ multiplex PCR, and TCRdb's table has in-frame clones only and misses some. Of around 120,000 clones listed, roughly 50% are singletons. The receptor was isolated from a human donor with alopecia areata. This chain connects TRBV29-1 to TRBJ2-7, with D unresolved. Source material: NKG2D-low CD8+ T cells sorted from blood. The DNA for the CDR3 is TGCAGCGTTGAAGAATCCTACGAGCAGTACTTC. Translating gives CSVEESYEQYF.